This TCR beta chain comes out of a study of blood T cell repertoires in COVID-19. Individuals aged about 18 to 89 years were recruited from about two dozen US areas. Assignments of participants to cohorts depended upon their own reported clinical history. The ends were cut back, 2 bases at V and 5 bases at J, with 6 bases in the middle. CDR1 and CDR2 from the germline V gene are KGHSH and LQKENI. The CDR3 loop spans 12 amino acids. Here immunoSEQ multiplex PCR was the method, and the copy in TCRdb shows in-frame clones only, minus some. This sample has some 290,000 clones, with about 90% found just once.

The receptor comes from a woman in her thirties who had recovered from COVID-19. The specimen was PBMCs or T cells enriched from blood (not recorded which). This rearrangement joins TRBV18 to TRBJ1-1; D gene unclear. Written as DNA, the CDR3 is TGTGCCAGCTCACCAGGGCAGACTGAAGCTTTCTTT. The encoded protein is CASSPGQTEAFF.